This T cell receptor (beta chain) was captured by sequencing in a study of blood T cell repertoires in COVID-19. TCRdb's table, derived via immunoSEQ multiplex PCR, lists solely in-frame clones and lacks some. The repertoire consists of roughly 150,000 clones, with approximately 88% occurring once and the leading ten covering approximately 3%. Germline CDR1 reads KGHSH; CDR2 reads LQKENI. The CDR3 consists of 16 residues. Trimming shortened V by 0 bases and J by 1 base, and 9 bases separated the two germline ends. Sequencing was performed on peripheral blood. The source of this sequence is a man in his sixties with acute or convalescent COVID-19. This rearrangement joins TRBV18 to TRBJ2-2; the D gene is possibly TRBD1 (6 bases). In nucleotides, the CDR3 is TGTGCCAGCTCACCACCGGGACACTGGAACACCGGGGAGCTGTTTTTT. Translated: CASSPPGHWNTGELFF.